Detailed here is one T cell receptor (beta chain). Only in-frame clones appear in the TCRdb table, and some are missing; sequencing was by immunoSEQ multiplex PCR. The data show 67,000 or so clones, with more than 65% seen just once and about 0.87% held by the top ten. The sample belongs to a study of blood T cell repertoires in COVID-19. Study context: Material from acute and convalescent COVID-19 was sourced from the United States, Italy and Spain.

V was pared by 5 bases and J by 9 bases, with 5 bases of the junction left unmatched. CDR3 length equals 12 residues. CDR1 SEHNR and CDR2 FQNEAQ come from the germline V gene (reference sequence). The sequence was obtained from a woman in her 70s with acute or convalescent COVID-19. V and J are TRBV7-9 and TRBJ2-7, with 9 bases lining up with TRBD1. The specimen sequenced was peripheral blood. The DNA for the CDR3 is TGTGCCAGCAGCGGGACAGGGTTTAGGCAGTACTTC. Amino acid sequence: CASSGTGFRQYF.